This passage covers 29 T cell receptor beta chains from one sample sequenced in a study of STAT5B mutations in CD4+ large granular lymphocyte leukemia. Measured with immunoSEQ multiplex PCR; TCRdb has only the in-frame clones, and not every one. The data contain 25,000 to 35,000 clones, around 74% of them seen just once; the ten biggest clones take up approximately 0.29%. What was sequenced was CD4+ T cells from blood buffy coats. The receptors shown here come from a human donor in good health.

This rearrangement joins TRBV2 to TRBJ1-2; D is possibly TRBD1 (5 bases). Per germline, CDR1 SNHLY and CDR2 FYNNEI. CDR3 length: 14 amino acids. The germline V and J ends were trimmed by 2 bases and 7 bases, with 14 bases remaining between them. CDR3 nucleotide sequence: TGTGCCAGCAGTGAAATAGGGGATTTTTTTGGCTACACCTTC. This gives the protein CASSEIGDFFGYTF.

This sequence joins TRBV10-1 and TRBJ1-5; D gene ambiguous. V was shortened by 6 bases and J by 3 bases, with 18 bases between the two germline ends. Germline V CDR1 and CDR2: WNHNN, SYGVQD (reference sequence). The CDR3 length is 16 residues. In DNA form, the CDR3 reads TGCGCCAGCAGCCTCCGGGCCAACCGATTCAATCAGCCCCAGCATTTT. Protein product: CASSLRANRFNQPQHF.

V gene TRBV18 combines with J gene TRBJ1-1, with D unclear. Trimming stripped 0 bases from V and 4 bases from J, with 12 bases between. The germline CDR1 and CDR2 sequences are KGHSH and LQKENI. The CDR3 is 15 residues long. The DNA of the CDR3 is TGTGCCAGCTCACCACCCCTAGGTGGCGGCACTGAAGCTTTCTTT. Translated, it gives CASSPPLGGGTEAFF.

The V gene is TRBV19, the J gene TRBJ1-5; no definite D call. V was pared by 8 bases and J by 2 bases, with 16 bases between. This CDR3 comprises 15 residues. The V gene's germline CDR1 is LNHDA and CDR2 SQIVND (reference sequence). CDR3: CASLRAGRGNQPQHF. The CDR3 DNA reads TGTGCCAGTCTGAGGGCGGGGAGGGGCAATCAGCCCCAGCATTTT. Filled out from reference TRBV19 and TRBJ1-5, the complete variable domain reads DGGITQSPKYLFRKEGQNVTLSCEQNLNHDAMYWYRQDPGQGLRLIYYSQIVNDFQKGDIAEGYSVSREKKESFPLTVTSAQKNPTAFYLCASLRAGRGNQPQHFGDGTRLSIL.

The J gene is TRBJ2-5, the V gene TRBV7-2, with TRBD2 as a possible D gene (5 bases). CDR3 length: 13 amino acids. V lost 0 bases to trimming and J lost 7 bases, with 9 bases between them. Looked up from germline, CDR1 is SGHTA and CDR2 is FQGNSA. The CDR3 protein is CASSLAVRGTQYF. In DNA, the CDR3 is TGTGCCAGCAGCTTAGCGGTACGGGGGACCCAGTACTTC.

This chain connects TRBV11-3 to TRBJ2-1; unclear D gene. V was shortened by 5 bases and J by 4 bases, with 15 bases between the two germline ends. Germline loops: CDR1 SGHNT, CDR2 YENEEA. This CDR3 contains 15 residues. In DNA form, the CDR3 reads TGTGCCAGCAGCCCCTTCGTGTCCAGATACAATGAGCAGTTCTTC. Its translation is CASSPFVSRYNEQFF.

This sequence joins TRBV7-2 and TRBJ2-2, with 9 bases fitting TRBD1. The CDR3 contains 15 residues. Germline trimming cut 5 bases from V and 5 bases from J; bases unmatched to any gene: 6. Per germline, CDR1 SGHTA and CDR2 FQGNSA. CDR3 loop: CASSLTGGGTGELFF. The CDR3 coding sequence is TGTGCCAGCAGCCTAACAGGGGGCGGGACCGGGGAGCTGTTTTTT.

This rearrangement joins TRBV10-3 to TRBJ2-6, with D perhaps matching TRBD1 (5 bases). Looked up from germline, CDR1 is ENHRY and CDR2 is SYGVKD. The CDR3 spans 15 residues. Trimming removed 6 bases at V and 1 base at J, with 10 bases between. CDR3 loop: CAISPAGSGANVLTF. In DNA form, the CDR3 reads TGTGCCATCAGCCCGGCAGGGTCTGGGGCCAACGTCCTGACTTTC.

In its sample, this clone was seen a few times. The CDR3 DNA is TGCGCCAGCAGCCAAGGCGGGGCAGGGTCGAATGAAAAACTGTTTTTT. Amino acid sequence: CASSQGGAGSNEKLFF. V and J are TRBV4-3 and TRBJ1-4; D may be TRBD1 (5 bases). V lost 1 base and J 5 bases, leaving 14 bases between the germline ends. This CDR3 region has 16 residues. In germline, CDR1 is LGHNA, CDR2 YSLEER.

J is TRBJ2-3 and V is TRBV30; 7 nucleotides align to TRBD1. This CDR3 comprises 15 residues. Trimming removed 5 bases from V and 2 bases from J; junction bases left unmatched: 10. Germline V gene data show CDR1 as GTSNPN and CDR2 as SVGIG (reference sequence). The CDR3 coding sequence is TGTGCCTGGCGACGCCGGGACAGACACACAGATACGCAGTATTTT. Its translation is CAWRRRDRHTDTQYF.

This clone showed up just a few times. The DNA of the CDR3 is TGTGCCAGCAGTGAACTCGCGCTTCAGAATTCACCCCTCCACTTT. It specifies CASSELALQNSPLHF. V usage is TRBV6-1 and J usage is TRBJ1-6; D unclear. This CDR3 contains 15 residues. Trimming removed 2 bases from V and 7 bases from J, with 12 bases in between. Per the germline V gene, CDR1 is MNHNS and CDR2 is SASEGT.

This clone has a single count. This rearrangement joins TRBV28 to TRBJ2-6, with unresolved D. V was trimmed by 5 bases and J by 1 base, leaving 9 bases between them. The CDR3 contains 15 residues. Germline CDR1 reads MDHEN; CDR2 reads SYDVKM. CDR3 bases: TGTGCCAGCAGTCCACAGACTTCTGGGGCCAACGTCCTGACTTTC. This gives the protein CASSPQTSGANVLTF. The entire variable domain, with the rest obtained from reference TRBV28 and TRBJ2-6, is as follows: DVKVTQSSRYLVKRTGEKVFLECVQDMDHENMFWYRQDPGLGLRLIYFSYDVKMKEKGDIPEGYSVSREKKERFSLILESASTNQTSMYLCASSPQTSGANVLTFGAGSRLTVL.

This clone appeared a few times. The chain recombines TRBV2 with TRBJ1-2, with D uncertain. Germline CDR1 SNHLY, CDR2 FYNNEI. There are 14 residues in the CDR3. The ends were cut back, 5 bases at V and 4 bases at J, with 14 bases in the middle. In DNA form, the CDR3 reads TGTGCCAGCAGTATAGGTGGTCAGCTCTATGGCTACACCTTC. Its protein is CASSIGGQLYGYTF.

The chain couples TRBV28 to TRBJ2-7; tentative D call: TRBD2 (6 bases). This CDR3 comprises 15 residues. The ends were cut back, 5 bases at V and 0 bases at J, with 14 bases in the middle. Germline V gene data show CDR1 as MDHEN and CDR2 as SYDVKM. The CDR3 loop is CASSPQRVRSYEQYF. CDR3 sequence (DNA): TGTGCCAGCAGTCCCCAGCGGGTCCGCTCCTACGAGCAGTACTTC.

V is TRBV27 and J is TRBJ2-7; D gene uncertain. The CDR3 runs to 14 residues. Germline CDR1 reads MNHEY; CDR2 reads SMNVEV (reference sequence). Trimming removed 3 bases at V and 4 bases at J, with 13 bases between. The CDR3 spells CASSLRSRTYEQYF. CDR3 nucleotides: TGTGCCAGCAGTTTGAGGTCCCGCACTTACGAGCAGTACTTC.

The rearrangement joins TRBV6-5 to TRBJ2-3; 8 nucleotides match TRBD2. The CDR3 covers 15 residues. Germline trimming cut 2 bases from V and 6 bases from J; bases unmatched to any gene: 7. Germline lookup yields CDR1 MNHEY and CDR2 SVGAGI. The CDR3 nucleotides are TGTGCCAGCAGTTACCACCTTGGCGGGAGGGATACGCAGTATTTT. Protein: CASSYHLGGRDTQYF.

The V call is TRBV18, the J call TRBJ2-5; D possibly corresponds to TRBD1 (5 bases). The CDR3 extends over 13 amino acids. V lost 2 bases and J lost 3, with 7 bases in between. Germline V gene lookup returns CDR1 KGHSH and CDR2 LQKENI. Written as DNA, the CDR3 is TGTGCCAGCTCACCAGCAGGGAAAGAGACCCAGTACTTC. Amino acids: CASSPAGKETQYF.

This chain uses TRBV7-9 with TRBJ1-1; D might be TRBD1 (5 bases). Germline CDR1 SEHNR, CDR2 FQNEAQ (reference sequence). Trimming pared 1 base from V and 3 bases from J, leaving 12 bases between. The CDR3 has 15 amino acids. The DNA for the CDR3 is TGTGCCAGCAGCTTAGGGGTGGGGGGAGACACTGAAGCTTTCTTT. Its translation is CASSLGVGGDTEAFF.

The gene calls are TRBV19 and TRBJ1-6; D is perhaps TRBD1 (5 bases). This CDR3 comprises 14 residues. Germline loops: CDR1 LNHDA, CDR2 SQIVND (reference sequence). V lost 10 bases and J lost 7, with 17 bases in between. CDR3 in amino acids: CATQGQGRNSPLHF. CDR3 sequence (DNA): TGTGCCACCCAAGGGCAGGGAAGAAATTCACCCCTCCACTTT.

V and J are TRBV5-5 and TRBJ2-7; 9 nucleotides align to TRBD1. In germline, CDR1 is SGHKS, CDR2 YYEKEE (reference sequence). The CDR3 extends over 12 amino acids. Trimming cost V 4 bases and J 4 bases; bases outside gene matches: 0. This chain's CDR3 is CASSGQGYEQYF. The CDR3 coding sequence is TGTGCCAGCAGCGGACAGGGGTACGAGCAGTACTTC.

The V and J genes are TRBV2 and TRBJ2-3, with D unresolved. The CDR3 loop spans 12 amino acids. Trimming left V 7 bases short and J 2 bases short, with 7 bases between. CDR1 and CDR2 (germline): SNHLY, FYNNEI. The CDR3 DNA reads TGTGCCAGCACCCAGGACACAGATACGCAGTATTTT. Translated, it gives CASTQDTDTQYF.

The V and J genes are TRBV28 and TRBJ1-5, with 8 nucleotides matching TRBD1. The CDR3 is 15 residues long. CDR1 and CDR2 (germline): MDHEN, SYDVKM. V lost 2 bases and J lost 5; bases outside the gene matches: 5. The CDR3 here is CASSLPTGGYQPQHF. In nucleotides, the CDR3 is TGTGCCAGCAGTTTACCCACAGGGGGGTATCAGCCCCAGCATTTT.

This clone was observed a handful of times. This chain joins TRBV28 and TRBJ2-7; 9 bases align to TRBD1. Germline V gene data show CDR1 as MDHEN and CDR2 as SYDVKM. The CDR3 has 18 residues. The trim removed 7 bases at V and 1 base at J, leaving 17 bases unmatched. Here the CDR3 reads CASKEDRGRGVGSYEQYF. DNA of the CDR3: TGTGCCAGCAAAGAGGACAGGGGCCGCGGAGTGGGGTCCTACGAGCAGTACTTC.

This rearrangement joins TRBV11-1 to TRBJ2-7; the match to TRBD1 covers 8 bases. Germline CDR1 and CDR2: SGHAT and FQDESV (reference sequence). The CDR3 sequence is 15 residues long. Losses at the gene ends were 1 base for V and 1 base for J; bases not matched to a gene: 3. CDR3 region: CASSLGQGYSYEQYF. Here the CDR3 DNA reads TGTGCCAGCAGCTTAGGACAGGGGTATTCCTACGAGCAGTACTTC.

This chain uses TRBV19 with TRBJ2-1; possible D gene TRBD2, 5 bases. The CDR3 has 14 residues. CDR1 LNHDA and CDR2 SQIVND come from the germline V gene (reference sequence). V was shortened by 6 bases and J by 0 bases, with 9 bases between the two germline ends. The CDR3 DNA reads TGTGCCAGTAGGGGTGGGAGCTCCTACAATGAGCAGTTCTTC. It specifies CASRGGSSYNEQFF.

This chain links TRBV2 with TRBJ1-2; D unclear. There are 13 residues in the CDR3. V shed 1 base and J shed 0 bases, with 3 bases lying between them. Germline V lookup: CDR1 SNHLY, CDR2 FYNNEI. CDR3 nucleotides: TGTGCCAGCAGTGAAGAAGCTAACTATGGCTACACCTTC. Translating gives CASSEEANYGYTF.

This chain connects TRBV5-4 to TRBJ2-2; 15 positions match TRBD2. Looked up from germline, CDR1 is SGHNT and CDR2 is YYREEE (reference sequence). CDR3 length equals 16 residues. With V trimmed by 2 bases and J by 9 bases, 5 bases remained unmatched. The CDR3 DNA is TGTGCCAGCAGCTTAGGACTAGCGGGGGGGCCGCGGGAGCTGTTTTTT. Translation gives CASSLGLAGGPRELFF. Variable domain in full (rest from reference TRBV5-4 and TRBJ2-2): ETGVTQSPTHLIKTRGQQVTLRCSSQSGHNTVSWYQQALGQGPQFIFQYYREEENGRGNFPPRFSGLQFPNYSSELNVNALELDDSALYLCASSLGLAGGPRELFFGEGSRLTVL.

The V gene is TRBV6-1, the J gene TRBJ2-7; 7 nucleotides match TRBD2. CDR1 and CDR2 (germline): MNHNS, SASEGT. Trimming removed 3 bases from V and 5 bases from J; junction bases left unmatched: 10. CDR3 length: 15 residues. Here the CDR3 reads CASSDTGLVSNEQYF. The CDR3 DNA sequence: TGTGCCAGCAGTGACACAGGACTAGTGTCTAACGAGCAGTACTTC.

The chain joins TRBV9 to TRBJ2-7; 7 bases line up with TRBD2. The V segment lost 1 base and the J segment 9 bases; nucleotides outside the gene matches: 4. CDR1 SGDLS and CDR2 YYNGEE come from the germline V gene. The CDR3 totals 12 residues. The CDR3 nucleotides read TGTGCCAGCAGCGTAAAGGGAGGGAGGCAGTACTTC. This codes for CASSVKGGRQYF.